The T cell receptor beta chain under discussion was sequenced for a study of cytotoxic CD8 clonotypes in ibrutinib-treated CLL. On the study more broadly: Average yields of roughly 260,000 productive templates and approximately 100,000 productive rearrangements characterized the samples. Findings and limits, study-wide: Few clonotypes were public, and these shrank or held steady under treatment. Clonality was higher at baseline than in age-matched healthy donors and tracked circulating CD8+ T-cell counts.

TCRdb's table, derived via immunoSEQ multiplex PCR, lists solely in-frame clones and lacks some. Of over 200,000 clones in the sample, just over 70% were seen once. Remarks on this clone: Its antigen remains unidentified.

The CDR3 spans 14 residues. V lost 3 bases, J lost 6 bases, and 6 bases stayed unmatched. The germline gives CDR1 LNHDA, CDR2 SQIVND (reference sequence). The receptor was derived from a human donor with chronic lymphocytic leukemia. The input for sequencing was PBMCs, taken after 12 months of ibrutinib treatment. This sequence joins TRBV19 and TRBJ2-7; 9 nucleotides agree with TRBD1. The CDR3 region is CASSIGTGYAEQYF. In DNA form, the CDR3 reads TGTGCCAGTAGTATCGGGACAGGGTATGCCGAGCAGTACTTC.